This passage covers 30 T cell receptor beta chains from one sample sequenced in a study of technical replicates of blood from several donors. The method was immunoSEQ multiplex PCR; TCRdb's version includes in-frame clones alone and lacks a portion of them. Among roughly 80,000 clones, 90% to 97% were seen once, and the ten largest hold under 0.2%. The sample consisted of T cells isolated from PBMCs. Receptors originate from a human donor in good health.

The rearrangement links TRBV5-4 to TRBJ1-2; no definite D call. Looked up from germline, CDR1 is SGHNT and CDR2 is YYREEE (reference sequence). Trimming removed 0 bases from V and 0 bases from J, with 3 bases in between. This CDR3 is 13 amino acids long. The CDR3: CASSLAPNYGYTF. CDR3 nucleotide sequence: TGTGCCAGCAGCTTGGCTCCTAACTATGGCTACACCTTC.

This chain uses TRBV28 with TRBJ1-1; TRBD1 matches at 8 bases. The CDR3 covers 14 residues. Germline V CDR1 and CDR2: MDHEN, SYDVKM. Unmatched junction bases numbered 2, after V lost 5 bases and J lost 0 bases. The CDR3 nucleotides are TGTGCCAGCAGTCAGGGGGCGATGAACACTGAAGCTTTCTTT. Protein: CASSQGAMNTEAFF.

The chain links TRBV29-1 to TRBJ1-1; D gene ambiguous. Germline V gene data show CDR1 as SQVTM and CDR2 as ANQGSEA. Trimming took off 4 bases at V and 0 bases at J, with 9 bases between the two ends. The CDR3 runs to 13 residues. CDR3 in amino acids: CSVAGRMNTEAFF. Here the CDR3 DNA reads TGCAGCGTTGCAGGCCGGATGAACACTGAAGCTTTCTTT.

The V call is TRBV5-1, the J call TRBJ1-3; no reliable D call. Per the germline V gene, CDR1 is SGHRS and CDR2 is YFSETQ. The CDR3 runs to 14 residues. V was trimmed by 4 bases and J by 4 bases, leaving 12 bases between them. The CDR3 DNA reads as TGCGCCAGCAGCCTATCCGCGGGAGGAAACACCATATATTTT. Translated: CASSLSAGGNTIYF.

The chain links TRBV4-1 to TRBJ2-1; TRBD2 aligns across 7 bases. Per germline, CDR1 MGHRA and CDR2 YSYEKL. This CDR3 region has 17 residues. V was pared by 0 bases and J by 2 bases, with 7 bases of the junction left unmatched. In nucleotides, the CDR3 is TGCGCCAGCAGCCAAGAGGGGCTAGCGGCACCCTACAATGAGCAGTTCTTC. Its translation is CASSQEGLAAPYNEQFF.

V is TRBV27 and J is TRBJ1-4, with a weak D call TRBD1 (6 bases). This CDR3 is 14 amino acids long. Trimming shortened V by 1 base and J by 8 bases, and 11 bases separated the two germline ends. Per the germline V gene, CDR1 is MNHEY and CDR2 is SMNVEV (reference sequence). The CDR3 DNA sequence: TGTGCCAGCAGTTTATACCCAGGGGAGGAAAAACTGTTTTTT. Translating it yields CASSLYPGEEKLFF.

The chain combines TRBV5-8 with TRBJ2-1; 13 positions agree with TRBD2. From germline, CDR1 is SGHTS and CDR2 YDEGEE. This CDR3 comprises 17 residues. The J segment lost 7 bases and the V segment lost 0 bases, leaving 7 bases of the junction unmatched. In DNA, the CDR3 is TGTGCCAGCAGCTTGGCCATAACTAGCGGGGGGGCAAATGAGCAGTTCTTC. As protein: CASSLAITSGGANEQFF.

The chain carries TRBV4-1 and TRBJ2-7, with TRBD2 as a possible D gene (5 bases). The CDR3 covers 21 residues. Germline V lookup: CDR1 MGHRA, CDR2 YSYEKL. Trimming stripped 0 bases from V and 4 bases from J, with 31 bases between. CDR3 protein: CASSQDQAPTVGRDLTYEQYF. CDR3 nucleotides: TGCGCCAGCAGCCAAGATCAGGCCCCCACAGTCGGTCGGGATCTAACTTACGAGCAGTACTTC.

V is TRBV19 and J is TRBJ1-2; TRBD1 is a possible D gene (6 bases). The germline CDR1 and CDR2 sequences are LNHDA and SQIVND (reference sequence). The CDR3 contains 14 residues. V was cut by 3 bases and J by 4 bases, with 12 bases left in between. CDR3 sequence: CASSIGQPFYGYTF. CDR3 bases: TGTGCCAGTAGTATTGGACAGCCGTTCTATGGCTACACCTTC.

J is TRBJ2-1 and V is TRBV6-4; 8 positions agree with TRBD2. CDR1 is MRHNA and CDR2 is SNTAGT in the germline V gene. The ends lost 6 bases at V and 7 bases at J; junction bases unmatched: 8. This CDR3 spans 14 amino acids. The chain's CDR3 is CASRGGLELNEQFF. DNA of the CDR3: TGTGCCAGCAGGGGGGGACTAGAACTTAATGAGCAGTTCTTC.

V and J are TRBV2 and TRBJ2-2; the match to TRBD2 covers 8 bases. CDR1 and CDR2 from the germline V gene are SNHLY and FYNNEI. The J segment lost 5 bases and the V segment lost 4 bases, leaving 9 bases of the junction unmatched. The CDR3 has 16 amino acids. The CDR3 loop reads CASSGGGGRRTGELFF. CDR3 bases: TGTGCCAGCAGTGGAGGAGGCGGGAGGCGTACCGGGGAGCTGTTTTTT.

This clone is a singleton in its sample. The CDR3, as DNA: TGCGCCAGCAGCCAAGATACCCTGCGAGCAGATACGCAGTATTTT. Its protein product is CASSQDTLRADTQYF. The rearrangement links TRBV4-1 to TRBJ2-3, with D uncertain. The CDR3 totals 15 residues. CDR1 MGHRA and CDR2 YSYEKL come from the germline V gene. V was clipped by 0 bases and J by 4 bases, with 11 bases between them.

This chain links TRBV9 with TRBJ1-1, with D possibly matching TRBD1 (5 bases). Trimming removed 4 bases at V and 5 bases at J, with 15 bases between. The CDR3 runs 14 residues. Looked up from germline, CDR1 is SGDLS and CDR2 is YYNGEE. The CDR3 region is CASSREGLETEAFF. The CDR3 DNA is TGTGCCAGCAGCAGGGAGGGGCTTGAAACTGAAGCTTTCTTT.

In its sample, this clone was seen once. The gene calls are TRBV19 and TRBJ2-7; 7 bases agree with TRBD2. Germline V gives CDR1 LNHDA, CDR2 SQIVND (reference sequence). The CDR3 loop spans 15 amino acids. J gave up 6 bases and V 6 bases, and 14 bases lay outside the gene matches. The CDR3 DNA reads as TGTGCCAGTAGCCCCTGGGGGGAGGGTTCACTCGAGCAGTACTTC. It encodes CASSPWGEGSLEQYF.

J is TRBJ2-1 and V is TRBV7-9, with D unresolved. Germline assignment: CDR1 SEHNR and CDR2 FQNEAQ (reference sequence). The CDR3 is 14 residues long. The V and J ends lost 1 base and 4 bases respectively, with 8 bases between them. This chain's CDR3 is CASSLVLRYNEQFF. For the CDR3, the DNA is TGTGCCAGCAGCTTAGTTTTGCGGTACAATGAGCAGTTCTTC.

The chain combines TRBV6-5 with TRBJ1-2; tentative D call: TRBD1 (5 bases). Germline V CDR1 and CDR2: MNHEY, SVGAGI. V gave up 0 bases and J gave up 6 bases, with 11 bases separating them. The CDR3 runs 14 residues. CDR3 DNA: TGTGCCAGCAGTTACTCGGCAGGGTGGGATGGCTACACCTTC. It translates to CASSYSAGWDGYTF.

The rearrangement links TRBV6-5 to TRBJ2-1; the match to TRBD1 covers 9 bases. V was clipped by 0 bases and J by 10 bases; unmatched bases: 7. The CDR3 extends over 15 amino acids. Germline lookup yields CDR1 MNHEY and CDR2 SVGAGI. The CDR3 here is CASSYSGTGSWEQFF. CDR3 bases: TGTGCCAGCAGTTACTCAGGGACAGGGTCATGGGAGCAGTTCTTC.

The genes are TRBV9 and TRBJ1-2; 7 bases match TRBD1. Losses at the gene ends were 3 bases for V and 5 bases for J; bases not matched to a gene: 7. Looked up from germline, CDR1 is SGDLS and CDR2 is YYNGEE. This CDR3 spans 14 amino acids. CDR3 residues: CASSESTGQYGYTF. CDR3 bases: TGTGCCAGCAGCGAGTCGACAGGGCAATATGGCTACACCTTC.

This sequence joins TRBV6-4 and TRBJ2-2; 11 positions agree with TRBD2. This CDR3 comprises 17 residues. CDR1 and CDR2 from the germline V gene are MRHNA and SNTAGT. The J segment lost 6 bases and the V segment lost 3 bases, leaving 9 bases of the junction unmatched. The CDR3 coding sequence is TGTGCCAGCAGTGAAATCGAACTAGCGGGAGTCCCCGGGGAGCTGTTTTTT. Translating gives CASSEIELAGVPGELFF.

V usage is TRBV11-2 and J usage is TRBJ2-3, with D possibly matching TRBD2 (7 bases). Trimming removed 0 bases at V and 6 bases at J, with 13 bases between. Per the germline V gene, CDR1 is SGHAT and CDR2 is FQNNGV. The length of the CDR3 is 15 residues. The CDR3 loop reads CASSLDWGGDDTQYF. The CDR3 DNA follows: TGTGCCAGCAGCTTAGATTGGGGGGGCGACGATACGCAGTATTTT. Full variable domain (missing parts from reference TRBV11-2 and TRBJ2-3): EAGVAQSPRYKIIEKRQSVAFWCNPISGHATLYWYQQILGQGPKLLIQFQNNGVVDDSQLPKDRFSAERLKGVDSTLKIQPAKLEDSAVYLCASSLDWGGDDTQYFGPGTRLTVL.

The chain couples TRBV7-6 to TRBJ2-3; D perhaps matches TRBD1 (5 bases). The CDR3 is made up of 15 amino acids. Trimming left V 3 bases short and J 2 bases short, with 12 bases between. Germline V gene data show CDR1 as SGHVS and CDR2 as FNYEAQ. This chain's CDR3 is CASSFVAGFTDTQYF. Written as DNA, the CDR3 is TGTGCCAGCAGCTTTGTGGCAGGGTTCACAGATACGCAGTATTTT. Using reference TRBV7-6 and TRBJ2-3 for the parts outside the CDR3, the full variable domain is GAGVSQSPRYKVTKRGQDVALRCDPISGHVSLYWYRQALGQGPEFLTYFNYEAQQDKSGLPNDRFSAERPEGSISTLTIQRTEQRDSAMYRCASSFVAGFTDTQYFGPGTRLTVL.

A single count supports this clone. The chain employs TRBV27 and TRBJ1-2, with TRBD1 as a possible D gene (6 bases). The ends were cut back, 4 bases at V and 4 bases at J, with 16 bases in the middle. In germline, CDR1 is MNHEY, CDR2 SMNVEV (reference sequence). The CDR3 loop spans 15 amino acids. The CDR3 nucleotides are TGTGCCAGCAGTTACGTCCCGCAGGGGACCTATGGCTACACCTTC. Translated: CASSYVPQGTYGYTF.

This clone was picked up one time. This chain joins TRBV9 and TRBJ1-2, with D maybe TRBD1 (6 bases). CDR1 is SGDLS and CDR2 is YYNGEE in the germline V gene. The V and J ends lost 2 bases and 1 base respectively, with 15 bases between them. This CDR3 comprises 16 residues. CDR3 nucleotides: TGTGCCAGCAGCGTTACAGGGACGTGGGGTAACTATGGCTACACCTTC. This encodes CASSVTGTWGNYGYTF.

The genes are TRBV9 and TRBJ1-1; 7 positions agree with TRBD1. Trimming took 0 bases from V and 0 from J; bases not matched to a gene: 8. The CDR3 runs to 17 residues. Germline V gives CDR1 SGDLS, CDR2 YYNGEE. As DNA, the CDR3 is TGTGCCAGCAGCGTAGGACAGGGCGGAAACATGAACACTGAAGCTTTCTTT. Protein sequence: CASSVGQGGNMNTEAFF.

The CDR3 reads CASSYSRARAGEQYF. The CDR3 DNA is TGTGCCAGCAGTTACTCGAGAGCCCGCGCGGGCGAGCAGTACTTC. This rearrangement joins TRBV6-6 to TRBJ2-7; D possibly corresponds to TRBD2 (5 bases). In germline, CDR1 is MNHNY, CDR2 SVGAGI (reference sequence). CDR3 length: 15 residues. V was clipped by 0 bases and J by 6 bases, with 15 bases between them.

The V call is TRBV27, the J call TRBJ2-1; TRBD2 matches at 8 bases. Unmatched junction bases numbered 11, after V lost 6 bases and J lost 10 bases. Germline values: CDR1 MNHEY, CDR2 SMNVEV (reference sequence). This CDR3 spans 14 amino acids. CDR3 nucleotides: TGTGCCAGCAGCCCTACCACGGGAGGGCGGGAGCAGTTCTTC. It yields the protein CASSPTTGGREQFF.

V is TRBV7-9 and J is TRBJ2-7, with 7 bases identical to TRBD1. From germline, CDR1 is SEHNR and CDR2 FQNEAQ (reference sequence). The CDR3 is 16 residues long. The ends lost 3 bases at V and 0 bases at J; junction bases unmatched: 8. The CDR3 loop reads CASSFTGAVSSYEQYF. In DNA, the CDR3 is TGTGCCAGCAGCTTTACAGGGGCTGTGAGCTCCTACGAGCAGTACTTC.

This sequence joins TRBV5-1 and TRBJ1-2, with unresolved D. Trimming removed 6 bases at V and 1 base at J, with 16 bases between. Germline V CDR1 and CDR2: SGHRS, YFSETQ. The CDR3 extends over 15 amino acids. The CDR3 loop reads CASKGGDAFNYGYTF. CDR3 DNA sequence: TGCGCCAGCAAGGGAGGCGACGCATTTAACTATGGCTACACCTTC.

The V and J genes are TRBV6-5 and TRBJ2-2; tentatively, D is TRBD2 (5 bases). Germline V lookup: CDR1 MNHEY, CDR2 SVGAGI. The CDR3 has 16 residues. V dropped 3 bases and J dropped 7 bases, with 18 bases sitting between them. The CDR3 reads CASSYYAGKGRGELFF. The CDR3 nucleotides are TGTGCCAGCAGTTATTATGCGGGCAAAGGGCGCGGGGAGCTGTTTTTT.

This chain links TRBV11-2 with TRBJ2-7; tentative D call: TRBD1 (6 bases). This CDR3 contains 12 residues. Germline lookup yields CDR1 SGHAT and CDR2 FQNNGV. V was cut by 5 bases and J by 4 bases, with 9 bases left in between. The CDR3 here is CASSVDRYEQYF. The CDR3 nucleotides read TGTGCCAGCAGCGTCGACAGGTACGAGCAGTACTTC. The variable domain in full, with the rest retrieved from reference TRBV11-2 and TRBJ2-7, is EAGVAQSPRYKIIEKRQSVAFWCNPISGHATLYWYQQILGQGPKLLIQFQNNGVVDDSQLPKDRFSAERLKGVDSTLKIQPAKLEDSAVYLCASSVDRYEQYFGPGTRLTVT.